The 29 T cell receptor beta chains listed next were all sequenced from one sample in a study of T cell changes during pregnancy in multiple sclerosis. Only in-frame clones appear in the TCRdb table, and some are missing; sequencing was by immunoSEQ multiplex PCR. Of about 96,000 clones in the sample, 80% to 95% were seen once. Material: peripheral blood, obtained in the first trimester of pregnancy. The receptors come from a female donor with multiple sclerosis, enrolled in a pregnancy study.

V usage is TRBV2 and J usage is TRBJ2-1, with D hard to call. CDR1 and CDR2 (germline): SNHLY, FYNNEI. V was shortened by 5 bases and J by 8 bases, with 13 bases between the two germline ends. The CDR3 sequence is 13 residues long. For the CDR3, the DNA is TGTGCCAGCAGTCCTAGAACCGGCTATGAGCAGTTCTTC. This codes for CASSPRTGYEQFF.

This chain links TRBV29-1 with TRBJ1-2, with 7 bases matching TRBD1. With 3 bases clipped from V and 4 bases from J, the junction kept 5 bases outside the gene matches. The CDR3 is 13 amino acids. CDR1 and CDR2 (germline): SQVTM, ANQGSEA. The CDR3 loop reads CSVDSDRIYGYTF. CDR3 coding DNA: TGCAGCGTTGATTCGGACAGGATCTATGGCTACACCTTC.

The V and J genes are TRBV29-1 and TRBJ2-3, with D unresolved. The CDR3 is made up of 14 amino acids. Germline V gene data show CDR1 as SQVTM and CDR2 as ANQGSEA. V was clipped by 3 bases and J by 3 bases, with 13 bases between them. The CDR3 here is CSVDIAAVTDTQYF. In nucleotides, the CDR3 is TGCAGCGTTGACATAGCTGCTGTGACAGATACGCAGTATTTT.

V is TRBV5-4 and J is TRBJ1-1; a possible D gene is TRBD1 (5 bases). Trimming left V 4 bases short and J 4 bases short, with 11 bases between. The CDR3 has 13 amino acids. Per the germline V gene, CDR1 is SGHNT and CDR2 is YYREEE (reference sequence). CDR3: CASSTHRSTEAFF. CDR3 DNA: TGTGCCAGCAGCACACACAGGAGCACTGAAGCTTTCTTT.

This rearrangement joins TRBV9 to TRBJ2-1; 12 nucleotides line up with TRBD2. CDR1 and CDR2 from the germline V gene are SGDLS and YYNGEE. The CDR3 is 15 residues long. V shed 4 bases and J 6 bases; nucleotides not matched to a gene: 5. CDR3 protein: CASSMGLAGGNEQFF. The CDR3 DNA is TGTGCCAGCAGCATGGGACTAGCGGGTGGCAATGAGCAGTTCTTC.

V and J are TRBV29-1 and TRBJ2-5; 7 positions agree with TRBD1. V lost 6 bases, J lost 1 base, and 8 bases stayed unmatched. The CDR3 is made up of 14 amino acids. CDR1 and CDR2 (germline): SQVTM, ANQGSEA. The CDR3 region has the DNA TGCAGCGTACAAGAGGGGACAGTCCAAGAGACCCAGTACTTC. It codes for CSVQEGTVQETQYF.

This clone appeared a single time. The gene calls are TRBV9 and TRBJ1-3; 7 positions match TRBD1. The CDR3 sequence is 16 residues long. Germline lookup yields CDR1 SGDLS and CDR2 YYNGEE. Trimming took 4 bases from V and 3 from J; bases not matched to a gene: 10. As DNA, the CDR3 is TGTGCCAGCAGCCCCCGCGACAGGGTACTTGGAAACACCATATATTTT. It yields the protein CASSPRDRVLGNTIYF.

V and J are TRBV5-8 and TRBJ2-7; TRBD2 matches 9 bases. Unmatched junction bases numbered 4, after V lost 1 base and J lost 5 bases. The CDR3 runs 14 residues. In germline, CDR1 is SGHTS, CDR2 YDEGEE. As DNA, the CDR3 is TGTGCCAGCAGCTTGCCCGGGACTAGCAACGAGCAGTACTTC. Translating gives CASSLPGTSNEQYF.

This chain joins TRBV10-3 and TRBJ2-7, with 10 nucleotides matching TRBD1. The CDR3 consists of 14 residues. The junction had 1 base not matched to a gene; V was cut back by 4 bases and J by 1 base. In germline, CDR1 is ENHRY, CDR2 SYGVKD. The CDR3 protein is CAISGDRGSYEQYF. The CDR3 coding sequence is TGTGCCATCAGTGGGGACAGGGGTTCCTACGAGCAGTACTTC.

This chain links TRBV19 with TRBJ2-1, with D perhaps TRBD2 (5 bases). The V end lost 7 bases, the J end lost 1 base, and 17 bases lay between the germline ends. Per the germline V gene, CDR1 is LNHDA and CDR2 is SQIVND (reference sequence). The CDR3 is 16 amino acids. The CDR3 protein is CASKGWGVSSYNEQFF. The DNA for the CDR3 is TGTGCCAGTAAGGGTTGGGGAGTGTCATCCTACAATGAGCAGTTCTTC.

This sequence joins TRBV15 and TRBJ2-1, with a weak D call TRBD1 (6 bases). Germline loops: CDR1 LNHNV, CDR2 YYDKDF (reference sequence). The CDR3 runs to 11 residues. The CDR3 sequence is CRLVRGNEQFF. For the CDR3, the DNA is TGTAGACTCGTTAGGGGGAATGAGCAGTTCTTC. The entire variable domain, with the rest obtained from reference TRBV15 and TRBJ2-1, is as follows: DAMVIQNPRYQVTQFGKPVTLSCSQTLNHNVMYWYQQKSSQAPKLLFHYYDKDFNNEADTPDNFQSRRPNTSFCFLDIRSPGLGDTAMYLCRLVRGNEQFFGPGTRLTVL.

This rearrangement joins TRBV7-3 to TRBJ2-7; the match to TRBD2 covers 12 bases. Germline V gene data show CDR1 as SGHTA and CDR2 as FQGTGA. With V trimmed by 4 bases and J by 2 bases, 3 bases remained unmatched. The length of the CDR3 is 15 residues. The CDR3 bases are TGTGCCAGCAGCTGGACTAGCGGGGCCCCCTACGAGCAGTACTTC. This codes for CASSWTSGAPYEQYF.

This clone was detected once. This sequence joins TRBV28 and TRBJ1-1, with a possible D match to TRBD1 (6 bases). Trimming shortened V by 3 bases and J by 4 bases, and 12 bases separated the two germline ends. The CDR3 totals 14 residues. Looked up from germline, CDR1 is MDHEN and CDR2 is SYDVKM. CDR3 DNA: TGTGCCAGCAGTTTCTGGGGGGGCCGCACTGAAGCTTTCTTT. Translation gives CASSFWGGRTEAFF.

The genes are TRBV15 and TRBJ2-1; 7 bases line up with TRBD1. V shed 0 bases, J shed 7 bases, and the junction held 3 bases outside the gene matches. The germline V gene encodes CDR1 LNHNV and CDR2 YYDKDF (reference sequence). This CDR3 spans 14 amino acids. CDR3 coding DNA: TGTGCCACCAGCAGAGAGCGACAGGGAAATGAGCAGTTCTTC. This translates into CATSRERQGNEQFF.

The chain carries TRBV7-2 and TRBJ1-5, with 10 bases fitting TRBD1. Germline V gene data show CDR1 as SGHTA and CDR2 as FQGNSA. The J segment lost 7 bases and the V segment lost 1 base, leaving 7 bases of the junction unmatched. This CDR3 has 16 amino acids. This CDR3 is CASSLEGTGVGQPQHF. The CDR3 nucleotides are TGTGCCAGCAGCTTAGAAGGGACAGGGGTTGGACAGCCCCAGCATTTT.

The chain employs TRBV5-6 and TRBJ2-3, with D possibly matching TRBD2 (6 bases). This CDR3 has 15 amino acids. The V end was cut by 0 bases, the J end by 2 bases, with 10 bases between. CDR1 is SGHDT, CDR2 YYEEEE, per germline. The CDR3 DNA reads as TGTGCCAGCAGCTTGGGTCTAGCGACCACAGATACGCAGTATTTT. This sequence encodes CASSLGLATTDTQYF.

The CDR3 loop reads CASSLGTGSGGSTGELFF. The CDR3 coding sequence is TGTGCCAGCAGCCTCGGAACGGGTTCGGGAGGAAGCACCGGGGAGCTGTTTTTT. This sequence joins TRBV4-2 and TRBJ2-2, with 7 bases that match TRBD2. The V gene end was trimmed by 4 bases and the J gene end by 4 bases; junction bases not matched to a gene: 15. The CDR3 is 18 residues long. Germline V CDR1 and CDR2: LGHNA, YNFKEQ.

The rearrangement links TRBV6-1 to TRBJ2-7, with 7 bases that match TRBD2. The CDR3 sequence is 14 residues long. V lost 8 bases and J lost 0; bases outside the gene matches: 7. In germline, CDR1 is MNHNS, CDR2 SASEGT. CDR3 amino acids: CASAPGRVSYEQYF. DNA for the CDR3: TGTGCCAGCGCCCCGGGGAGGGTCTCCTACGAGCAGTACTTC.

This clone was seen only once. The V gene is TRBV19, the J gene TRBJ2-1; 16 bases match TRBD2. CDR1 and CDR2 from the germline V gene are LNHDA and SQIVND (reference sequence). V shed 6 bases and J 1 base; nucleotides not matched to a gene: 15. The length of the CDR3 is 21 residues. DNA for the CDR3: TGTGCCAGTAGCCGCCTGACGGGCGGGACTAGCGGGAGGGGGTCCTACAATGAGCAGTTCTTC. Protein sequence: CASSRLTGGTSGRGSYNEQFF. The full variable domain, completed using reference TRBV19 and TRBJ2-1, is DGGITQSPKYLFRKEGQNVTLSCEQNLNHDAMYWYRQDPGQGLRLIYYSQIVNDFQKGDIAEGYSVSREKKESFPLTVTSAQKNPTAFYLCASSRLTGGTSGRGSYNEQFFGPGTRLTVL.

V gene TRBV2 combines with J gene TRBJ2-2, with D tentatively TRBD2 (5 bases). V gave up 7 bases and J gave up 6 bases, with 6 bases separating them. Germline CDR1 is SNHLY and CDR2 is FYNNEI. The CDR3 runs to 11 residues. CDR3 sequence reads: CASTEAGELFF. The CDR3 bases are TGTGCCAGCACGGAGGCCGGGGAGCTGTTTTTT.

The V and J genes are TRBV6-5 and TRBJ2-3, with 8 bases matching TRBD2. J was trimmed by 2 bases and V by 5 bases; bases with no gene match: 3. Germline lookup yields CDR1 MNHEY and CDR2 SVGAGI. CDR3 length equals 14 residues. The CDR3, as DNA: TGTGCCAGCAGTCCAGCGGGAGACACAGATACGCAGTATTTT. Translation: CASSPAGDTDTQYF.

CDR3 nucleotide sequence: TGTGCCAGCAGCTCCCGCCGCGGGAGCGATGAGCAGTTCTTC. Translating gives CASSSRRGSDEQFF. The chain employs TRBV7-3 and TRBJ2-1; 7 bases are shared with TRBD2. The CDR3 consists of 14 residues. J gave up 8 bases and V 4 bases, and 8 bases lay outside the gene matches. Germline loops: CDR1 SGHTA, CDR2 FQGTGA.

The rearrangement uses TRBV28 and TRBJ2-2; 8 bases agree with TRBD1. V lost 4 bases, J lost 2 bases, and 3 bases stayed unmatched. Germline CDR1 reads MDHEN; CDR2 reads SYDVKM. The CDR3 is 15 amino acids. As DNA, the CDR3 is TGTGCCAGCAGTTGGACAGGGATTAACACCGGGGAGCTGTTTTTT. Translating gives CASSWTGINTGELFF.

The chain has TRBV2 and TRBJ1-1; possible D gene TRBD1, 5 bases. In germline, CDR1 is SNHLY, CDR2 FYNNEI. Trimming stripped 2 bases from V and 4 bases from J, with 11 bases between. This CDR3 is built from 14 residues. CDR3 nucleotide sequence: TGTGCCAGCAGTGAACTAAGGGGTAGCACTGAAGCTTTCTTT. Translated: CASSELRGSTEAFF.

This sequence joins TRBV30 and TRBJ1-2; D may be TRBD1 (6 bases). V was cut by 1 base and J by 5 bases, with 17 bases left in between. Germline V gene sequence: CDR1 GTSNPN, CDR2 SVGIG (reference sequence). The CDR3 has 15 amino acids. CDR3 in DNA: TGTGCCTGGAGTGGGAGGTTGGGGACATCATATGGCTACACCTTC. This translates into CAWSGRLGTSYGYTF.

This chain uses TRBV11-2 with TRBJ2-3; unclear D gene. CDR1 and CDR2 (germline): SGHAT, FQNNGV. The CDR3 covers 15 residues. Trimming stripped 7 bases from V and 1 base from J, with 15 bases between. The CDR3 here is CASTPLALGTDTQYF. CDR3 DNA: TGTGCCAGCACCCCCCTGGCGCTAGGCACAGATACGCAGTATTTT.

The V and J genes are TRBV5-6 and TRBJ1-1; 7 nucleotides agree with TRBD1. Germline CDR1 is SGHDT and CDR2 is YYEEEE. Trimming removed 4 bases from V and 7 bases from J; junction bases left unmatched: 10. CDR3 length: 14 residues. For the CDR3, the DNA is TGTGCCAGCAGCGAGGGACAGTCCAGGGGTGAAGCTTTCTTT. Its protein product is CASSEGQSRGEAFF.

This clone occurred a few times. The V gene is TRBV2, the J gene TRBJ2-7, with D perhaps TRBD1 (6 bases). Germline V gene lookup returns CDR1 SNHLY and CDR2 FYNNEI. The CDR3 is 14 amino acids. The V gene lost 5 bases and the J gene lost 3 bases, with 14 bases spanning the gap. The CDR3 region is CASSRYLDSYEQYF. CDR3 nucleotides: TGTGCCAGCAGTCGATACCTGGACAGCTACGAGCAGTACTTC.

This clone was counted a few times. The chain has TRBV6-1 and TRBJ2-3, with 9 bases fitting TRBD2. Germline V gene sequence: CDR1 MNHNS, CDR2 SASEGT. V shed 10 bases, J shed 6 bases, and the junction held 5 bases outside the gene matches. CDR3 length: 12 amino acids. This CDR3 reads CAIEGTSDTQYF. The DNA for the CDR3 is TGTGCCATCGAGGGGACTAGCGATACGCAGTATTTT.